This is a list of T cell receptor beta chains from one sample in a study of CD8+ T cells in alopecia areata. Sequenced by immunoSEQ multiplex PCR; TCRdb stores in-frame clones only, minus some. This sample has roughly 19,000 clones, with around 62% found just once. The specimen was skin, collected at week 0. The receptors were gathered from a human donor with alopecia areata. Both conserved end residues are part of each CDR3. The order of the fields is clone size, D gene, J gene, V gene, CDR3 DNA, CDR3 protein. D genes are given only for firm matches. Where a row states a size, it is once, few, many or the class of an expanded clone; other rows omit it.

clone size: .; D gene: .; J gene: TRBJ1-1; V gene: TRBV5-4; CDR3 DNA: TGTGCCAGCAGCTTGGGGTACTCCCTGAACACTGAAGCTTTCTTT; CDR3 protein: CASSLGYSLNTEAFF
clone size: .; D gene: .; J gene: TRBJ2-2; V gene: TRBV7-6; CDR3 DNA: TGTGCCAGCAGTTCCCCCGGACAGAAAACCACCGGGGAGCTGGTTTTT; CDR3 protein: CASSSPGQKTTGELVF
clone size: few; D gene: .; J gene: TRBJ2-2; V gene: TRBV19; CDR3 DNA: TGTGCCAGTAGTTGGGACCTCACGAACACCGGGGAGCTGTTTTTT; CDR3 protein: CASSWDLTNTGELFF
clone size: .; D gene: TRBD1; J gene: TRBJ1-5; V gene: TRBV6-1; CDR3 DNA: TGTGCCAGCAGTTGGACAGGGGGTTACGGTCAGCCCCAGCATTTT; CDR3 protein: CASSWTGGYGQPQHF
clone size: .; D gene: TRBD2; J gene: TRBJ2-7; V gene: TRBV2; CDR3 DNA: TGTGCCAGCGGACTAGCGGGGGGAAAGAACGAGCAGTACTTC; CDR3 protein: CASGLAGGKNEQYF
clone size: .; D gene: TRBD2; J gene: TRBJ2-3; V gene: TRBV30; CDR3 DNA: TGTGCCTGGAGTGTAGGGGCGGGGGGTCACACAGATACGCAGTATTTT; CDR3 protein: CAWSVGAGGHTDTQYF
clone size: .; D gene: TRBD1; J gene: TRBJ2-7; V gene: TRBV4-3; CDR3 DNA: TGCGCCAGCAGCCAAGGGACAGGGAGCTCCTACGAGCAGTACTTC; CDR3 protein: CASSQGTGSSYEQYF
clone size: few; D gene: TRBD2; J gene: TRBJ2-1; V gene: TRBV12-5; CDR3 DNA: TGTGCTAGTGGTCAACTAGCGGGGGGGCGTCAGTTCTTC; CDR3 protein: CASGQLAGGRQFF
clone size: .; D gene: .; J gene: TRBJ2-3; V gene: TRBV2; CDR3 DNA: TGTGCCAGCACCGCCGAGAATACGCAGTATTTT; CDR3 protein: CASTAENTQYF
clone size: .; D gene: TRBD1; J gene: TRBJ2-1; V gene: TRBV7-3; CDR3 DNA: TGTGCCAGCAGCTTAGGGACAGGTTCATATGAGCAGTTCTTC; CDR3 protein: CASSLGTGSYEQFF